This T cell receptor (beta chain) was documented in a study of blood T cell repertoires in COVID-19. Study as a whole: Acute and convalescent COVID-19 specimens originated in the United States, Italy and Spain. Nucleic acid was either cDNA or gDNA, and it came from T cells, B-cell-depleted T cells, or PBMCs.

Looked up from germline, CDR1 is SGHTA and CDR2 is FQGTGA. The CDR3 has 13 residues. J was trimmed by 8 bases and V by 4 bases; bases with no gene match: 5. The authors' processing: For nucleated cells, counts were estimated from reference gene primer amplification. Method: immunoSEQ multiplex PCR; TCRdb's copy keeps in-frame clones and lacks some. From that table come the V and J calls and clone size; the DNA was used to work out D and trimming. This table has about 160,000 clones, 85% appearing once. The sequenced sample consisted of peripheral blood. The sequence was obtained from a human donor with acute or convalescent COVID-19. The donor label of this sample is uncertain. V and J are TRBV7-3 and TRBJ1-2; 9 bases map to TRBD1. The DNA of the CDR3 is TGTGCCAGCAGCTCCCTGGACAGGGGCGGCTACACCTTC. Translation: CASSSLDRGGYTF.